The 4 T cell receptor beta chains below come from one sample, sequenced in a study of blood T cell repertoires in COVID-19. Sequenced by immunoSEQ multiplex PCR; TCRdb stores in-frame clones only, minus some. Here the sample spans approximately 300,000 clones, around 86% being singletons. Input material: PBMCs or T cells enriched from blood (not recorded which). The source is a woman aged 18-30 years who had recovered from COVID-19.

J is TRBJ2-7 and V is TRBV19, with 10 bases aligning to TRBD2. Germline loops: CDR1 LNHDA, CDR2 SQIVND (reference sequence). Trimming removed 6 bases from V and 5 bases from J; junction bases left unmatched: 7. This CDR3 contains 14 residues. This CDR3 is CASRRSGGGNEQYF. As DNA, the CDR3 is TGTGCCAGTAGACGCAGCGGGGGGGGCAACGAGCAGTACTTC.

DNA for the CDR3: TGTGCCAGCTCACCCCTGGGACTAGTTGGGGGTTCCACAGATACGCAGTATTTT. Translating it yields CASSPLGLVGGSTDTQYF. The V call is TRBV18, the J call TRBJ2-3, with 8 positions matching TRBD2. The CDR3 contains 18 residues. V was clipped by 3 bases and J by 2 bases; unmatched bases: 13. CDR1 is KGHSH, CDR2 LQKENI, per germline.

The chain combines TRBV19 with TRBJ1-3; a possible D gene is TRBD1 (6 bases). This CDR3 has 17 residues. Deletions cut 8 bases from V and 3 bases from J, with 23 bases between. Germline CDR1 reads LNHDA; CDR2 reads SQIVND (reference sequence). The DNA of the CDR3 is TGTGCCAGTGTCCTTTCAGGGGCCGTTCGCCGTGGAAACACCATATATTTT. Protein product: CASVLSGAVRRGNTIYF.

This clone turned up a few times. The chain employs TRBV29-1 and TRBJ2-1; D perhaps matches TRBD2 (5 bases). Per germline, CDR1 SQVTM and CDR2 ANQGSEA. This CDR3 region has 13 residues. CDR3 amino acids: CSVSGRLLNEQFF. The CDR3 nucleotides are TGCAGTGTGAGCGGTCGATTACTCAATGAGCAGTTCTTC.